The source of this T cell receptor beta chain is a study of blood T cell repertoires in COVID-19. Whole-study context: COVID-19 samples from acute and convalescent phases originated in the United States, Italy and Spain. From T cells, B-cell-depleted T cells, or PBMCs came the material, which was cDNA or gDNA.

Original processing notes: For nucleated cells, counts were estimated from reference gene primer amplification. The repertoire was sequenced with immunoSEQ multiplex PCR; TCRdb's copy has only in-frame clones and lacks some. That table furnishes V, J and clone size, whereas the DNA furnished D and trimming. The sample contains more than 95,000 clones, roughly 86% of which appear only once. The length of the CDR3 is 16 residues. V was trimmed by 5 bases and J by 9 bases, leaving 20 bases between them. CDR1 is SNHLY, CDR2 FYNNEI, per germline. This clonotype originated in a human donor in a cohort sampled during active COVID-19. This chain joins TRBV2 and TRBJ1-6; no reliable D call. The sample comprised peripheral blood. This chain's CDR3 is CASSYDTPKPASPLHF. CDR3 bases: TGTGCCAGCAGTTACGACACACCAAAACCGGCTTCACCCCTCCACTTT.